Listed below are T cell receptor beta chains from one sample, sequenced in a study of CD8 T cells in Susac syndrome. In TCRdb, the immunoSEQ multiplex PCR reads were re-called with MiXCR into one record per CDR3 protein. The data show some 120,000 distinct CDR3 sequences, approximately 94% seen once. Sequenced input: CD4+ T cells from PBMCs. These receptors all stem from a human donor with multiple sclerosis. Both conserved end residues are part of each CDR3. A D gene is named only where the DNA matches it firmly. Where a row states a size, it is once, few, many or the class of an expanded clone; other rows omit it.

>TRBD2|.|TRBV12-3/TRBV12-4|TRBJ2-2
CASSLGSSGVTGELFF
TGTGCCAGCAGTTTGGGGTCTAGCGGGGTCACCGGGGAGCTGTTTTTT
>.|.|TRBV9|TRBJ1-1
CASSVATDTEAFF
TGTGCCAGCAGCGTAGCAACAGACACTGAAGCTTTCTTT
>.|.|TRBV3-1|TRBJ2-2
CASSRSEGFGELFF
TGTGCCAGCAGCCGGTCAGAGGGGTTCGGGGAGCTGTTTTTT
>TRBD1|.|TRBV6-1|TRBJ1-5
CASSELTGVSQPQHF
TGTGCCAGCAGTGAACTCACAGGGGTTAGTCAGCCCCAGCATTTT
>.|.|TRBV20-1|TRBJ1-1
CSARDGGGTEAFF
TGCAGTGCTAGAGATGGGGGGGGGACTGAAGCTTTCTTT
>.|.|TRBV10-1|TRBJ1-2
CASSEEINYGYTF
TGCGCCAGCAGTGAAGAGATTAACTATGGCTACACCTTC
>.|.|TRBV3-1|TRBJ2-7
CASSQEGGGEQYF
TGTGCCAGCAGCCAAGAAGGAGGGGGAGAGCAGTACTTC
>.|.|TRBV7-2|TRBJ1-2
CASSLRGTTNYGYTF
TGTGCCAGCAGCTTACGCGGGACAACTAACTATGGCTACACCTTC
>.|.|TRBV3-1|TRBJ2-3
CASNHRNTDTQYF
TGTGCCAGCAACCACCGGAACACAGATACGCAGTATTTT
>.|.|TRBV5-5|TRBJ1-1
CASTLQALNTEAFF
TGTGCCAGCACCCTACAGGCGCTGAACACTGAAGCTTTCTTT
>.|.|TRBV4-1|TRBJ2-6
CASSLRYLFSGANVLTF
TGCGCCAGCAGCTTGCGGTATCTTTTCTCTGGGGCCAACGTCCTGACTTTC
>.|.|TRBV29-1|TRBJ2-2
CSVGNSGELFF
TGCAGCGTCGGGAACTCTGGGGAGCTGTTTTTT
>.|once|TRBV30|TRBJ1-2
CAWGLRINYGYTF
TGTGCCTGGGGGTTGAGGATAAACTATGGCTACACCTTC
>TRBD1|.|TRBV11-1|TRBJ2-7
CASTSRDRGKTYEQYF
TGTGCCAGCACCTCAAGGGACAGGGGTAAAACCTACGAGCAGTACTTC
>.|.|TRBV3-1|TRBJ1-1
CASSQDTYTEAFF
TGTGCCAGCAGCCAAGACACCTACACTGAAGCTTTCTTT
>.|.|TRBV9|TRBJ2-3
CASSVVQPSDTQYF
TGTGCCAGCAGCGTAGTCCAGCCCTCGGATACGCAGTATTTT
>.|.|TRBV12-3/TRBV12-4|TRBJ1-2
CASSLRGNGYTF
TGTGCCAGCAGTTTAAGGGGCAACGGCTACACCTTC
>.|once|TRBV5-1|TRBJ2-6
CASSLGVEGQNSGANVLTF
TGCGCCAGCAGCTTGGGAGTAGAAGGACAGAACTCTGGGGCCAACGTCCTGACTTTC
>.|.|TRBV10-3|TRBJ1-6
CAISERDLVRSPLHF
TGTGCCATCAGTGAGCGGGACCTTGTACGATCACCCCTCCACTTT
>.|.|TRBV24-1|TRBJ2-3
CATSDPAPGRTDTQYF
TGTGCCACCAGTGATCCGGCCCCCGGGCGCACAGATACGCAGTATTTT
>TRBD2|.|TRBV20-1|TRBJ2-3
CSANHGSGNTDTQYF
TGCAGTGCTAACCATGGGAGCGGGAACACAGATACGCAGTATTTT
>.|.|TRBV4-3|TRBJ1-2
CASSHLGYGYTF
TGCGCCAGCAGCCACCTGGGGTATGGCTACACCTTC
>TRBD1|.|TRBV12-3/TRBV12-4|TRBJ2-6
CASRSGTGLSGANVLTF
TGTGCCAGCAGATCCGGGACAGGCCTCTCTGGGGCCAACGTCCTGACTTTC
>.|once|TRBV30|TRBJ1-3
CARDEGDTIYF
TGTGCCCGGGACGAGGGGGACACCATATATTTT
>TRBD1|once|TRBV3-1|TRBJ1-1
CASSLRGASAF
TGTGCCAGCAGCCTCAGGGGGGCCTCGGCCTTT
>TRBD2|.|TRBV5-4|TRBJ2-7
CASSSAGGAYEQYF
TGTGCCAGCAGCTCAGCGGGAGGAGCCTACGAGCAGTACTTC
>.|few|TRBV30|TRBJ2-5
CAWSVLRETQYF
TGTGCCTGGAGTGTACTGCGAGAGACCCAGTACTTC
>.|.|TRBV5-1|TRBJ2-1
CASSRPSSYNEQFF
TGCGCCAGCAGCCGTCCTTCCTCCTACAATGAGCAGTTCTTC
>.|.|TRBV20-1|TRBJ2-3
CSARDQGSGDTQYF
TGCAGTGCTAGAGATCAGGGGTCGGGAGATACGCAGTATTTT
>.|.|TRBV29-1|TRBJ1-1
CSVDRGSGEAFF
TGCAGCGTCGACCGGGGATCTGGTGAAGCTTTCTTT
>.|.|TRBV5-4|TRBJ2-6
CASSLGLAGANVLTF
TGTGCCAGCAGCTTAGGACTTGCTGGGGCCAACGTCCTGACTTTC
>.|.|TRBV14|TRBJ1-3
CASSLQPPGIAGNTIYF
TGTGCCAGCAGCTTACAACCCCCGGGCATCGCTGGAAACACCATATATTTT
>.|.|TRBV20-1|TRBJ2-5
CSAGTQETQYF
TGCAGTGCTGGTACACAAGAGACCCAGTACTTC
>.|.|TRBV14|TRBJ1-1
CASSQYLRDTEAFF
TGTGCCAGCAGCCAATACCTCCGGGACACTGAAGCTTTCTTT
>.|once|TRBV6-5|TRBJ2-1
CASSYSGTITNGEQFF
TGTGCCAGCAGTTACAGTGGGACAATCACCAATGGTGAGCAGTTCTTC
>.|.|TRBV2|TRBJ2-3
CASSESTDTQYF
TGTGCCAGCAGTGAGAGTACAGATACGCAGTATTTT
>.|.|TRBV18|TRBJ1-1
CASSNIMNTEAFF
TGTGCCAGCTCAAACATAATGAACACTGAAGCTTTCTTT
>TRBD1|.|TRBV29-1|TRBJ2-6
CSDPADRGPSGANVLTF
TGCAGCGATCCGGCGGACAGGGGGCCCTCTGGGGCCAACGTCCTGACTTTC
>.|.|TRBV29-1|TRBJ2-7
CSVGSGIYEQYF
TGCAGCGTTGGGTCAGGGATCTACGAGCAGTACTTC
>.|.|TRBV6-5|TRBJ2-2
CASRPGRRNTGELFF
TGTGCCAGCAGACCAGGGCGACGGAACACCGGGGAGCTGTTTTTT
>.|.|TRBV20-1|TRBJ2-7
CSARATLYEQYF
TGCAGTGCTAGGGCGACCCTCTACGAGCAGTACTTC